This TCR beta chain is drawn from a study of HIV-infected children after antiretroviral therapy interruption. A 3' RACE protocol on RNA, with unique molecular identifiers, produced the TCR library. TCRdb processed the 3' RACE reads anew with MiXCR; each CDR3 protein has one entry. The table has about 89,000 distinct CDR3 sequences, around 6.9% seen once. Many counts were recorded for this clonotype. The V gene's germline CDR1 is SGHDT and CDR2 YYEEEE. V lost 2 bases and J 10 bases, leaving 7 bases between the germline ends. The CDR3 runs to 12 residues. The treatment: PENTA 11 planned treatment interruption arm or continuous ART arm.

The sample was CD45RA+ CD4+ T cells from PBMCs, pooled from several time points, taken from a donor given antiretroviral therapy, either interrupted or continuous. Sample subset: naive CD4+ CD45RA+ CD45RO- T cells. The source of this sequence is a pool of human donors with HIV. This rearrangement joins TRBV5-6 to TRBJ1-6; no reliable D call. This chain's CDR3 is CASSFGWSPLHF. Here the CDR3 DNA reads TGTGCCAGCAGCTTCGGATGGTCACCCCTCCACTTT.